This T cell receptor beta chain is drawn from a study of cytomegalovirus exposure and HLA in healthy donors. The primer mix had 60 Vbeta and 13 Jbeta primers. Clones were sequenced by immunoSEQ multiplex PCR, and TCRdb holds only the in-frame ones, with some missing. The sample lists 200,000 to 250,000 clones, around 81% seen once, with roughly 7.4% in the top ten. As for this clone: Antigen unknown.

The CDR3 covers 14 residues. The germline gives CDR1 KGHSH, CDR2 LQKENI. Trimming cost V 0 bases and J 5 bases, with 8 bases left between them. Overall study results and limits: After further analysis at a later stage, 15,000 to 20,000 TCR beta sequences were associated with HLA alleles at 0.05 false discovery rate. Among donors in an Asian-associated ancestry cluster, a later analysis reportedly found fewer N-insertions than the roughly 670-donor mean. Cytomegalovirus-associated TCR beta chains were listed, numbering some 170.

The genes are TRBV18 and TRBJ2-1; D unresolved. Source material: PBMCs. The receptor was derived from an older woman in good health and CMV-seropositive. CDR3 nucleotides: TGTGCCAGCTCACCACCGGTTACAGACAATGAGCAGTTCTTC. This translates into CASSPPVTDNEQFF.